This is a list of T cell receptor beta chains from one sample in a study of T cells in tuberculosis. Data came from immunoSEQ multiplex PCR; TCRdb stores just in-frame clones and leaves some out. The table lists 88,000 or so clones, just over 90% of them singletons. The sequencing sample was made of CD1b-GMM tetramer-negative cells sorted from PBMCs. All receptors come from an adult woman with latent tuberculosis. CDR3s include the opening cysteine and the closing phenylalanine or tryptophan. Fields, in order: CDR3 protein, CDR3 DNA, J gene, clone size, D gene, V gene. A D gene is named only where the DNA matches it firmly. Expanded clones get a size class; other rows say once, few or many, or leave the size out.

cdr3_aa: CASVLAIPYEQYF
cdr3_nt: TGTGCCAGCGTATTAGCTATCCCCTACGAGCAGTACTTC
j_call: TRBJ2-7
clone_size: .
d_call: .
v_call: TRBV2

cdr3_aa: CASSLVGGGASSPLHF
cdr3_nt: TGTGCCAGCAGTTTAGTGGGAGGGGGGGCGAGCTCACCCCTCCACTTT
j_call: TRBJ1-6
clone_size: .
d_call: .
v_call: TRBV28

cdr3_aa: CASKGQPNYGYTF
cdr3_nt: TGTGCCAGCAAGGGGCAGCCTAACTATGGCTACACCTTC
j_call: TRBJ1-2
clone_size: .
d_call: .
v_call: TRBV4-2

cdr3_aa: CASSIPPQPQHF
cdr3_nt: TGTGCCAGTAGTATACCCCCACAGCCCCAGCATTTT
j_call: TRBJ1-5
clone_size: few
d_call: .
v_call: TRBV19

cdr3_aa: CASSYSTGTYEQYF
cdr3_nt: TGTGCCAGCAGTTACTCGACAGGTACCTACGAGCAGTACTTC
j_call: TRBJ2-7
clone_size: .
d_call: .
v_call: TRBV6-5

cdr3_aa: CASSPTGGSEKLFF
cdr3_nt: TGCGCCAGCAGCCCGACAGGGGGCAGTGAAAAACTGTTTTTT
j_call: TRBJ1-4
clone_size: .
d_call: TRBD1
v_call: TRBV5-1

cdr3_aa: CASSLGQGNEKLFF
cdr3_nt: TGCGCCAGCAGCTTGGGACAGGGTAATGAAAAACTGTTTTTT
j_call: TRBJ1-4
clone_size: .
d_call: TRBD1
v_call: TRBV5-1

cdr3_aa: CASSQDAAQGSGNTIYF
cdr3_nt: TGCGCCAGCAGCCAAGACGCGGCCCAGGGCTCTGGAAACACCATATATTTT
j_call: TRBJ1-3
clone_size: .
d_call: .
v_call: TRBV4-3

cdr3_aa: CASSLVAGGPTGELFF
cdr3_nt: TGTGCCAGCAGCTTAGTAGCGGGGGGGCCCACCGGGGAGCTGTTTTTT
j_call: TRBJ2-2
clone_size: .
d_call: TRBD2
v_call: TRBV7-2

cdr3_aa: CASSKNRNTEAFF
cdr3_nt: TGTGCCAGTAGTAAAAACAGGAACACTGAAGCTTTCTTT
j_call: TRBJ1-1
clone_size: few
d_call: .
v_call: TRBV19

cdr3_aa: CASSYSGLRETQYF
cdr3_nt: TGCGCCAGCAGCTACTCAGGGTTGCGGGAGACCCAGTACTTC
j_call: TRBJ2-5
clone_size: .
d_call: .
v_call: TRBV5-1

cdr3_aa: CASSETGGGYNEQFF
cdr3_nt: TGTGCCAGTAGTGAGACGGGGGGCGGCTACAATGAGCAGTTCTTC
j_call: TRBJ2-1
clone_size: .
d_call: .
v_call: TRBV19

cdr3_aa: CAWSPTGNSPLHF
cdr3_nt: TGTGCCTGGAGTCCGACAGGAAATTCACCCCTCCACTTT
j_call: TRBJ1-6
clone_size: .
d_call: .
v_call: TRBV30

cdr3_aa: CASSLGQTNYGYTF
cdr3_nt: TGTGCCAGCAGCTTAGGGCAGACTAACTATGGCTACACCTTC
j_call: TRBJ1-2
clone_size: .
d_call: .
v_call: TRBV7-9

cdr3_aa: CASRLRGTDTEAFF
cdr3_nt: TGTGCCAGCAGACTGAGGGGGACGGACACTGAAGCTTTCTTT
j_call: TRBJ1-1
clone_size: .
d_call: .
v_call: TRBV25-1

cdr3_aa: CASSAAGGGGGLAGGLSTDTQYF
cdr3_nt: TGTGCCAGCAGCGCGGCCGGCGGGGGTGGAGGACTAGCGGGGGGGCTTAGCACAGATACGCAGTATTTT
j_call: TRBJ2-3
clone_size: .
d_call: TRBD2
v_call: TRBV9

cdr3_aa: CASSNPGGTEAFF
cdr3_nt: TGTGCCAGCAGTAACCCGGGGGGCACTGAAGCTTTCTTT
j_call: TRBJ1-1
clone_size: .
d_call: .
v_call: TRBV6-5

cdr3_aa: CASNVRDTFSGANVLTF
cdr3_nt: TGTGCCAGCAACGTTCGGGACACCTTCTCTGGGGCCAACGTCCTGACTTTC
j_call: TRBJ2-6
clone_size: .
d_call: .
v_call: TRBV2

cdr3_aa: CASRVTGGDYGYTF
cdr3_nt: TGTGCCAGCAGGGTGACAGGGGGCGACTATGGCTACACCTTC
j_call: TRBJ1-2
clone_size: .
d_call: TRBD1
v_call: TRBV2

cdr3_aa: CASSEKGQGNYGYTF
cdr3_nt: TGTGCCAGCAGCGAGAAGGGACAGGGTAACTATGGCTACACCTTC
j_call: TRBJ1-2
clone_size: .
d_call: TRBD1
v_call: TRBV6-1

cdr3_aa: CASSLVGGTGGLMAFF
cdr3_nt: TGCGCCAGCAGCTTGGTCGGGGGGACAGGGGGCTTGATGGCTTTCTTT
j_call: TRBJ1-1
clone_size: .
d_call: TRBD1
v_call: TRBV5-1

cdr3_aa: CASSVGGALRNIQYF
cdr3_nt: TGTGCCAGCAGCGTCGGGGGGGCTCTAAGAAACATTCAGTACTTC
j_call: TRBJ2-4
clone_size: .
d_call: TRBD2
v_call: TRBV7-2

cdr3_aa: CASGPGTALYGYTF
cdr3_nt: TGTGCCAGTGGACCGGGGACAGCACTTTATGGCTACACCTTC
j_call: TRBJ1-2
clone_size: .
d_call: TRBD1
v_call: TRBV6-1

cdr3_aa: CASSRNDRMGADTQYF
cdr3_nt: TGCGCCAGCAGTCGGAACGACAGGATGGGGGCAGATACGCAGTATTTT
j_call: TRBJ2-3
clone_size: .
d_call: .
v_call: TRBV5-1

cdr3_aa: CASSPLGTGGNEQYF
cdr3_nt: TGTGCCAGCTCACCACTCGGGACAGGGGGTAACGAGCAGTACTTC
j_call: TRBJ2-7
clone_size: once
d_call: TRBD1
v_call: TRBV18

cdr3_aa: CASSPQAGGLDNEQFF
cdr3_nt: TGTGCCAGCAGTCCCCAAGCGGGGGGCCTGGACAATGAGCAGTTCTTC
j_call: TRBJ2-1
clone_size: .
d_call: TRBD2
v_call: TRBV28

cdr3_aa: CASSFPLAGGIQETQYF
cdr3_nt: TGTGCCAGCAGTTTCCCTCTAGCGGGGGGGATCCAAGAGACCCAGTACTTC
j_call: TRBJ2-5
clone_size: .
d_call: TRBD2
v_call: TRBV28

cdr3_aa: CASSPMDRANQPQHF
cdr3_nt: TGTGCCAGCAGTCCCATGGACAGGGCAAATCAGCCCCAGCATTTT
j_call: TRBJ1-5
clone_size: .
d_call: TRBD1
v_call: TRBV28

cdr3_aa: CASSLGGGSSGNTIYF
cdr3_nt: TGTGCCAGCAGCTTAGGGGGGGGCTCCTCTGGAAACACCATATATTTT
j_call: TRBJ1-3
clone_size: .
d_call: .
v_call: TRBV7-2

cdr3_aa: CASSTPTGLNTEAFF
cdr3_nt: TGTGCCAGTAGTACCCCGACAGGGCTGAACACTGAAGCTTTCTTT
j_call: TRBJ1-1
clone_size: .
d_call: TRBD1
v_call: TRBV19

cdr3_aa: CASSQERDYGYTF
cdr3_nt: TGTGCCAGCAGCCAAGAAAGAGATTATGGCTACACCTTC
j_call: TRBJ1-2
clone_size: .
d_call: .
v_call: TRBV14

cdr3_aa: CASNPRRGPNEKLFF
cdr3_nt: TGCGCCAGCAACCCCCGAAGGGGGCCTAATGAAAAACTGTTTTTT
j_call: TRBJ1-4
clone_size: .
d_call: TRBD1
v_call: TRBV4-1

cdr3_aa: CASEEGTSGRTYEQYF
cdr3_nt: TGCGCCAGCGAAGAGGGGACTAGCGGGCGAACCTACGAGCAGTACTTC
j_call: TRBJ2-7
clone_size: .
d_call: TRBD2
v_call: TRBV10-2

cdr3_aa: CASVGQLYGYTF
cdr3_nt: TGTGCCAGCGTCGGACAGCTTTATGGCTACACCTTC
j_call: TRBJ1-2
clone_size: .
d_call: .
v_call: TRBV2

cdr3_aa: CASSLKSLAKNIQYF
cdr3_nt: TGTGCCAGCAGCTTAAAGAGCCTAGCCAAAAACATTCAGTACTTC
j_call: TRBJ2-4
clone_size: .
d_call: .
v_call: TRBV13

cdr3_aa: CASSESQGMYGYTF
cdr3_nt: TGTGCCAGCAGTGAATCACAGGGGATGTATGGCTACACCTTC
j_call: TRBJ1-2
clone_size: .
d_call: TRBD1
v_call: TRBV25-1

cdr3_aa: CASSPQRGPDTQYF
cdr3_nt: TGTGCCAGCAGCCCACAGCGGGGGCCAGATACGCAGTATTTT
j_call: TRBJ2-3
clone_size: .
d_call: TRBD2
v_call: TRBV7-2

cdr3_aa: CASSSERGAYNEQFF
cdr3_nt: TGTGCCAGTAGTAGCGAGCGGGGGGCCTACAATGAGCAGTTCTTC
j_call: TRBJ2-1
clone_size: .
d_call: TRBD2
v_call: TRBV19

cdr3_aa: CASIEGTGELFF
cdr3_nt: TGTGCCAGCATCGAGGGTACCGGGGAGCTGTTTTTT
j_call: TRBJ2-2
clone_size: .
d_call: .
v_call: TRBV2

cdr3_aa: CASSLGRNREKLFF
cdr3_nt: TGTGCCAGCAGCTTGGGGAGAAACCGGGAAAAACTGTTTTTT
j_call: TRBJ1-4
clone_size: .
d_call: .
v_call: TRBV5-4

cdr3_aa: CASSGGTGSNQPQHF
cdr3_nt: TGTGCCAGCAGTGGCGGGACAGGAAGCAATCAGCCCCAGCATTTT
j_call: TRBJ1-5
clone_size: once
d_call: TRBD1
v_call: TRBV6-1

cdr3_aa: CASRLDRGLAEQYF
cdr3_nt: TGTGCCAGCAGGCTGGACAGGGGGCTTGCCGAGCAGTACTTC
j_call: TRBJ2-7
clone_size: .
d_call: TRBD1
v_call: TRBV2

cdr3_aa: CASTRSGGLYEQYF
cdr3_nt: TGTGCCAGCACCCGGAGCGGGGGCCTTTACGAGCAGTACTTC
j_call: TRBJ2-7
clone_size: .
d_call: TRBD2
v_call: TRBV11-2

cdr3_aa: CASTRGGSYNEQFF
cdr3_nt: TGTGCCAGCACCCGGGGGGGCTCCTACAATGAGCAGTTCTTC
j_call: TRBJ2-1
clone_size: .
d_call: TRBD2
v_call: TRBV6-1

cdr3_aa: CASGLVGGSEAFF
cdr3_nt: TGTGCTAGTGGTTTGGTGGGGGGAAGTGAAGCTTTCTTT
j_call: TRBJ1-1
clone_size: .
d_call: .
v_call: TRBV12-5

cdr3_aa: CASSPSSYNSPLHF
cdr3_nt: TGTGCCAGCAGCCCGAGCTCCTATAATTCCCCCCTCCACTTT
j_call: TRBJ1-6
clone_size: .
d_call: .
v_call: TRBV9

cdr3_aa: CASSWDRVNNQPQHF
cdr3_nt: TGTGCCAGCAGCTGGGACAGGGTCAACAATCAGCCCCAGCATTTT
j_call: TRBJ1-5
clone_size: .
d_call: TRBD1
v_call: TRBV7-2

cdr3_aa: CASSTTAQNRKTYGYTF
cdr3_nt: TGCGCCAGCAGCACCACAGCCCAGAACCGAAAGACCTATGGCTACACCTTC
j_call: TRBJ1-2
clone_size: .
d_call: .
v_call: TRBV4-1

cdr3_aa: CASTSQALLNTEAFF
cdr3_nt: TGTGCCAGTACCTCACAGGCTCTTCTAAACACTGAAGCTTTCTTT
j_call: TRBJ1-1
clone_size: .
d_call: .
v_call: TRBV19

cdr3_aa: CASSGLTGNQPQHF
cdr3_nt: TGTGCCAGCAGTGGTTTGACAGGGAATCAGCCCCAGCATTTT
j_call: TRBJ1-5
clone_size: .
d_call: TRBD1
v_call: TRBV2

cdr3_aa: CASSFGQGKSGANVLTF
cdr3_nt: TGTGCCAGCAGCTTCGGACAGGGCAAGTCTGGGGCCAACGTCCTGACTTTC
j_call: TRBJ2-6
clone_size: .
d_call: TRBD1
v_call: TRBV7-9

cdr3_aa: CASSAGLKGGYTF
cdr3_nt: TGTGCCAGCAGCGCAGGCCTAAAAGGTGGCTACACCTTC
j_call: TRBJ1-2
clone_size: .
d_call: .
v_call: TRBV2

cdr3_aa: CASTPKRSGAEQYF
cdr3_nt: TGTGCCAGCACCCCTAAGAGATCGGGTGCCGAGCAGTACTTC
j_call: TRBJ2-7
clone_size: .
d_call: .
v_call: TRBV6-1

cdr3_aa: CASSPPGVDQPQHF
cdr3_nt: TGTGCCAGCAGTCCCCCCGGGGTCGATCAGCCCCAGCATTTT
j_call: TRBJ1-5
clone_size: .
d_call: .
v_call: TRBV6-5

cdr3_aa: CASSAWDSLNEKLFF
cdr3_nt: TGTGCCAGCAGTGCTTGGGACAGCCTTAATGAAAAACTGTTTTTT
j_call: TRBJ1-4
clone_size: .
d_call: TRBD1
v_call: TRBV25-1

cdr3_aa: CASSWLGAGWMNTEAFF
cdr3_nt: TGTGCCAGCAGCTGGCTGGGGGCAGGTTGGATGAACACTGAAGCTTTCTTT
j_call: TRBJ1-1
clone_size: .
d_call: .
v_call: TRBV7-9